These 9 T cell receptor beta chains originate from one sample sequenced in a study of T cells in Graves' hyperthyroidism and ophthalmopathy. Regions amplified from RNA transcripts were the TCR beta CDR3 regions. During a first-round RT-PCR of the TCR CDR3, the HTBI primer set was used. TCRdb redid the calling of the multiplex PCR reads with MiXCR, one entry per CDR3 protein. This table has some 690,000 distinct CDR3 sequences, approximately 15% appearing once. The sequenced sample consisted of blood. Receptors were obtained from a man aged 50-60 years with Graves' hyperthyroidism.

This clonotype was seen a handful of times. The chain uses TRBV6-1 and TRBJ2-6; unclear D gene. The germline gives CDR1 MNHNS, CDR2 SASEGT. The CDR3 covers 14 residues. Trimming took 6 bases from V and 8 from J, leaving 14 bases between them. Written as DNA, the CDR3 is TGTGCCAGCAGGCATTACTCTGGTCCCAACGTCCTGACTTTC. This translates into CASRHYSGPNVLTF.

V and J are TRBV5-5 and TRBJ2-7, with D perhaps assigned TRBD1 or TRBD2 (5 bases each). The length of the CDR3 is 15 residues. Trimming left V 5 bases short and J 5 bases short, with 20 bases between. In germline, CDR1 is SGHKS, CDR2 YYEKEE (reference sequence). The CDR3: CASSHGVPGTHEQYF. Written as DNA, the CDR3 is TGTGCCAGCAGTCATGGGGTTCCTGGGACCCACGAGCAGTACTTC.

This clonotype was counted between two and nine times. This chain connects TRBV19 to TRBJ2-1; TRBD2 aligns across 7 bases. V lost 3 bases to trimming and J lost 4 bases; unmatched junction nucleotides: 6. The CDR3 runs to 15 residues. CDR1 and CDR2 from the germline V gene are LNHDA and SQIVND (reference sequence). The CDR3 protein is CASSMTGGTYNEQFF. CDR3 DNA sequence: TGTGCCAGTAGTATGACGGGAGGTACTTACAATGAGCAGTTCTTC. Full variable domain (rest looked up from reference TRBV19 and TRBJ2-1): DGGITQSPKYLFRKEGQNVTLSCEQNLNHDAMYWYRQDPGQGLRLIYYSQIVNDFQKGDIAEGYSVSREKKESFPLTVTSAQKNPTAFYLCASSMTGGTYNEQFFGPGTRLTVL.

This clonotype came up many times. J is TRBJ2-7 and V is TRBV27; the D gene is possibly TRBD1 (6 bases). V was cut by 2 bases and J by 9 bases, with 14 bases left in between. The CDR3 is made up of 13 amino acids. Germline lookup yields CDR1 MNHEY and CDR2 SMNVEV (reference sequence). The CDR3 region has the DNA TGTGCCAGCAGTTTAAGGCAGGGGTATGGGCAGTACTTC. This encodes CASSLRQGYGQYF.

This clonotype was seen at least ten times. V and J are TRBV6-1 and TRBJ2-1, with a tentative D call TRBD2 (6 bases). Trimming took off 2 bases at V and 3 bases at J, with 14 bases between the two ends. CDR3 size: 16 residues. The germline gives CDR1 MNHNS, CDR2 SASEGT. The CDR3 reads CASSEWGTSLYNEQFF. As DNA, the CDR3 is TGTGCCAGCAGTGAATGGGGAACTAGCCTCTACAATGAGCAGTTCTTC.

This clonotype has ten or more counts. J is TRBJ2-1 and V is TRBV2; D perhaps matches TRBD2 (6 bases). This CDR3 contains 15 residues. Trimming pared 4 bases from V and 7 bases from J, leaving 17 bases between. Looked up from germline, CDR1 is SNHLY and CDR2 is FYNNEI. The CDR3: CASSGGKAPQNEQFF. CDR3 DNA sequence: TGTGCCAGCAGTGGCGGGAAGGCCCCCCAGAATGAGCAGTTCTTC.

This clonotype came up many times. Here the CDR3 reads CAWSVREEEQYF. The CDR3 DNA sequence: TGTGCCTGGAGTGTACGCGAGGAGGAGCAGTACTTC. V usage is TRBV30 and J usage is TRBJ2-7; no reliable D call. Germline CDR1 is GTSNPN and CDR2 is SVGIG (reference sequence). CDR3 size: 12 residues. The V gene lost 0 bases and the J gene lost 7 bases, with 10 bases spanning the gap. Together with reference TRBV30 and TRBJ2-7, the CDR3 gives the full variable domain: SQTIHQWPATLVQPVGSPLSLECTVEGTSNPNLYWYRQAAGRGLQLLFYSVGIGQISSEVPQNLSASRPQDRQFILSSKKLLLSDSGFYLCAWSVREEEQYFGPGTRLTVT.

The rearrangement uses TRBV25-1 and TRBJ2-4, with 8 bases matching TRBD1. Per the germline V gene, CDR1 is MGHDK and CDR2 is SYGVNS. The CDR3 totals 15 residues. V lost 0 bases to trimming and J lost 9 bases; unmatched junction nucleotides: 7. CDR3 bases: TGTGCCAGCAGTGAATACGACAGGGGACGTAGCATTCAGTACTTC. Translation: CASSEYDRGRSIQYF.

In its sample, this clonotype was seen many times. The chain recombines TRBV27 with TRBJ2-3; D unclear. The V and J ends lost 3 bases and 4 bases respectively, with 11 bases between them. CDR1 is MNHEY, CDR2 SMNVEV, per germline (reference sequence). The CDR3 contains 14 residues. CDR3 amino acids: CASSFKGLADTQYF. CDR3 bases: TGTGCCAGCAGTTTTAAGGGATTGGCAGATACGCAGTATTTT.